Sequencing of this T cell receptor beta chain was carried out in a study of identical twins. Template switching added a universal primer binding site, and final cDNA carried unique molecular identifiers. Each CDR3 protein is one row after TCRdb ran MiXCR on the 5' RACE reads. The data contain 700,000 or so distinct CDR3 sequences, over 8.5% of them seen just once; the ten biggest clones take up 0.75% to 1%. Overall study results and limits: Invariant cells of the MAIT and iNKT types might have partly distorted the zero-insertion analyses. Among out-of-frame alpha sequences shared by twins, low generation probability occurred in excess. Memory repertoires lacked the insertion deficit that abundant cord blood beta clonotypes showed.

V shed 6 bases, J shed 3 bases, and the junction held 4 bases outside the gene matches. The CDR3 contains 13 residues. Comment on this clonotype: Its antigen remains unknown.

In addition, the sample was reused for a study of yellow fever vaccine responses in identical twins.

The sequence came from a woman younger than 30 in good health. The chain joins TRBV12-3 or TRBV12-4 to TRBJ2-7; 8 bases match TRBD1. Source material: PBMCs. The chain's CDR3 is CASRGQVNYEQYF. Written as DNA, the CDR3 is TGTGCCAGCAGGGGACAGGTAAACTACGAGCAGTACTTC.